This entry lists 5 T cell receptor beta chains sequenced from one sample in a study of CD4 T cells in relation to SARS-CoV-2 and coronaviruses. The repertoire was sequenced with immunoSEQ multiplex PCR; TCRdb's copy has only in-frame clones and lacks some. Of 50,000 to 70,000 clones detected, roughly 94% appear once; the ten largest clones hold around 0.41%. Sequencing used naive CD4+ T cells from PBMCs. Subset in this sample: naive CD4+ T cells isolated by negative enrichment. The receptors stem from an adult with COVID-19.

V is TRBV3-1 (or the pseudogene TRBV3-2) and J is TRBJ2-2, with 10 bases that match TRBD2. The germline V gene encodes CDR1 LGHDT and CDR2 YNNKEL (reference sequence). J lost 15 bases, V lost 2 bases, and 3 bases had no gene match. This CDR3 is built from 12 residues. The CDR3 loop is CASSQTAGGLFF. CDR3 nucleotides: TGTGCCAGCAGCCAAACAGCGGGAGGGTTGTTTTTT.

J is TRBJ1-6 and V is TRBV19, with unresolved D. V lost 4 bases and J 0 bases, leaving 10 bases between the germline ends. Per the germline V gene, CDR1 is LNHDA and CDR2 is SQIVND (reference sequence). The CDR3 contains 16 residues. CDR3 protein: CASSTRGPSYNSPLHF. The CDR3 region has the DNA TGTGCCAGTAGTACCCGCGGGCCCTCCTATAATTCACCCCTCCACTTT.

This clone was seen only once. CDR3 sequence (DNA): TGTGCCAGTAGTATAGGACTAGCCGGGGCCCCTTACAATGAGCAGTTCTTC. Translation: CASSIGLAGAPYNEQFF. The chain carries TRBV19 and TRBJ2-1; 7 nucleotides agree with TRBD2. This CDR3 has 17 residues. The germline gives CDR1 LNHDA, CDR2 SQIVND (reference sequence). With V trimmed by 1 base and J by 4 bases, 10 bases remained unmatched. The full variable domain, completed using reference TRBV19 and TRBJ2-1, is DGGITQSPKYLFRKEGQNVTLSCEQNLNHDAMYWYRQDPGQGLRLIYYSQIVNDFQKGDIAEGYSVSREKKESFPLTVTSAQKNPTAFYLCASSIGLAGAPYNEQFFGPGTRLTVL.

This clone was observed a few times. The genes are TRBV2 and TRBJ2-5; 10 bases fit TRBD1. There are 14 residues in the CDR3. The germline V gene encodes CDR1 SNHLY and CDR2 FYNNEI. V was clipped by 8 bases and J by 3 bases; unmatched bases: 6. As DNA, the CDR3 is TGTGCCAGCGCCCCCGGGACAGGGGAAGAGACCCAGTACTTC. Its translation is CASAPGTGEETQYF.

V is TRBV28 and J is TRBJ1-3, with D possibly being TRBD1 (5 bases). CDR1 MDHEN and CDR2 SYDVKM come from the germline V gene. Between the trimmed V and J ends, which lost 2 bases and 4 bases, there was a span of 15 bases. The CDR3 extends over 16 amino acids. The CDR3 bases are TGTGCCAGCAGTTTAGGGCCAGGGCAGGTCGGAAACACCATATATTTT. It specifies CASSLGPGQVGNTIYF.